These T cell receptor beta chains were read from a single sample in a study of beta chain features in type 1 diabetes. This table comes from immunoSEQ multiplex PCR, and its TCRdb copy is limited to in-frame clones, with some not included. Of some 240,000 clones listed, about a tenth are singletons. Sequenced input: central memory CD4+ T cells from blood. These TCRs come from a man younger than 35 in good health. Both conserved end residues are part of each CDR3. D genes are given only for firm matches. A row's size may be missing; if present it is once, few, many or a size class.

.	13	TRBD1	TRBV7-6	TRBJ2-7	TGTGCCAGCAGCTCCAACAGGGGCTACGAGCAGTACTTC	CASSSNRGYEQYF
many	16	TRBD2	TRBV4-1	TRBJ2-7	TGCGCCAGCAGCCAAGATCCGTCGGCGGGGGCCTACGAGCAGTACTTC	CASSQDPSAGAYEQYF
.	15	TRBD2	TRBV18	TRBJ2-5	TGTGCCAGCTCACCACAGCGGGAGGATGGTGAGACCCAGTACTTC	CASSPQREDGETQYF
.	14	.	TRBV15	TRBJ1-1	TGTGCCACCAGCGCCGAGGTTCCGAACACTGAAGCTTTCTTT	CATSAEVPNTEAFF
.	14	.	TRBV18	TRBJ1-2	TGTGCCAGCTCACCTGGCAGGGTAAACTATGGCTACACCTTC	CASSPGRVNYGYTF
few	14	TRBD1	TRBV25-1	TRBJ2-3	TGTGCCACCTCCCGGACAGGGGGCACAGATACGCAGTATTTT	CATSRTGGTDTQYF
few	16	.	TRBV28	TRBJ2-5	TGTGCCAGCAGTTCGAACCCTACAGGGACAACTGAGACCCAGTACTTC	CASSSNPTGTTETQYF
.	13	TRBD2	TRBV29-1	TRBJ2-3	TGCAGCTCTACTGCGGGGGGCGCAGATACGCAGTATTTT	CSSTAGGADTQYF
few	13	.	TRBV25-1	TRBJ2-7	TGTGCCAGCAGGTCCGGGGGAACCTACGAGCAGTACTTC	CASRSGGTYEQYF
.	15	TRBD2	TRBV2	TRBJ2-3	TGTGCCAGCAGTGAGAATACGGGAGGGGAAGATACGCAGTATTTT	CASSENTGGEDTQYF
few	14	.	TRBV27	TRBJ2-7	TGTGCCAGCAGTTTAAACTGGGTTTCTGGCGAGCAGTACTTC	CASSLNWVSGEQYF
few	18	TRBD2	TRBV5-4	TRBJ2-3	TGTGCCAGCAGCTTGAAACTAGCGGGAGGTAGTAGCACAGATACGCAGTATTTT	CASSLKLAGGSSTDTQYF
.	15	.	TRBV7-8	TRBJ2-1	TGTGCCAGCAGCTTGGGGGGGCTGGCCTACAATGAGCAGTTCTTC	CASSLGGLAYNEQFF
.	14	TRBD1	TRBV5-6	TRBJ2-1	TGTGCCAGCACCCACAGGGGATGGGGCAATGAGCAGTTCTTC	CASTHRGWGNEQFF
few	13	.	TRBV29-1	TRBJ1-3	TGCAGCGCCCACGGCCCGGCTGGAAACACCATATATTTT	CSAHGPAGNTIYF
few	17	TRBD1	TRBV28	TRBJ2-7	TGTGCCAGCATTGGAGACAGGGGCCACCGATACTCCTACGAGCAGTACTTC	CASIGDRGHRYSYEQYF
.	12	TRBD2	TRBV29-1	TRBJ2-7	TGCAGCGTGGTAAGCGGGATATACGAGCAGTACTTC	CSVVSGIYEQYF
many	16	.	TRBV25-1	TRBJ2-1	TGTGCCAGCAGTGTTAGCGGACAGAACCAGCACAATGAGCAGTTCTTC	CASSVSGQNQHNEQFF
.	16	.	TRBV5-4	TRBJ2-7	TGTGCCAGCAGCTTGGACAGCCTACCAAGCTCCTACGAGCAGTACTTC	CASSLDSLPSSYEQYF
many	14	.	TRBV6-4	TRBJ2-1	TGTGCCAGCTCTCCTACAAGTAACTACAATGAGCAGTTCTTC	CASSPTSNYNEQFF
.	13	TRBD2	TRBV5-8	TRBJ2-3	TGTGCCAGCACAGCGGGAGGGACAGATACGCAGTATTTT	CASTAGGTDTQYF
.	14	.	TRBV5-1	TRBJ2-5	TGCGCCAGCAGCTTCGGGGAAGCGAGAGAGACCCAGTACTTC	CASSFGEARETQYF
many	12	.	TRBV11-2	TRBJ2-7	TGTGCCAGCAGTGGACATCCCTACGAGCAGTACTTC	CASSGHPYEQYF
few	14	TRBD1	TRBV15	TRBJ2-5	TGTGCCACCAGCGATAGGACAGGGCTAGAGACCCAGTACTTC	CATSDRTGLETQYF
.	12	.	TRBV2	TRBJ2-7	TGTGCCAGCCGGCCTGACACCTACGAGCAGTACTTC	CASRPDTYEQYF
few	15	TRBD1	TRBV29-1	TRBJ1-5	TGCAGCGTTGAAGTACTAGGACAGGGCGATCAGCCCCAGCATTTT	CSVEVLGQGDQPQHF
many	15	TRBD1	TRBV5-1	TRBJ2-2	TGCGCCAGCAGCCCATTGGGACAGACGACCGGGGAGCTGTTTTTT	CASSPLGQTTGELFF
.	13	.	TRBV29-1	TRBJ2-3	TGCAGCGTTGGGGGACTGGGGGCAGATACGCAGTATTTT	CSVGGLGADTQYF
few	11	.	TRBV20-1	TRBJ2-7	TGCAGTGCCCAGGACGGCTACGAGCAGTACTTC	CSAQDGYEQYF
.	18	.	TRBV10-3	TRBJ2-1	TGTGCCATCAGTGAGTCGGTTTATGGTAGCGGCAGTTACAATGAGCAGTTCTTC	CAISESVYGSGSYNEQFF
few	13	TRBD1	TRBV7-2	TRBJ1-4	TGTGCCAGCACCCACAGGGGTGGTGAAAAACTGTTTTTT	CASTHRGGEKLFF
.	11	.	TRBV20-1	TRBJ2-7	TGCAGTGCTAGCGAGGACTACGAGCAGTACTTC	CSASEDYEQYF
few	13	TRBD1	TRBV6-5	TRBJ2-3	TGTGCCAGCAGAAGGACAGGGGCGGATACGCAGTATTTT	CASRRTGADTQYF
few	13	.	TRBV7-9	TRBJ1-1	TGTGCCAGCAGCTCACAGGAGAACACTGAAGCTTTCTTT	CASSSQENTEAFF
many	14	.	TRBV4-2	TRBJ2-7	TGTGCCAGCAGCCAAGGAGGGGCAGGCTACGAGCAGTACTTC	CASSQGGAGYEQYF